These 29 T cell receptor beta chains share one sample of origin, sequenced in a study of cytomegalovirus exposure and HLA in healthy donors. Primers for the PCR totalled 60 Vbeta and 13 Jbeta. Repertoires were generated with immunoSEQ multiplex PCR, while TCRdb's copy carries only in-frame clones and drops some. The data show fewer than 150,000 clones, about 79% seen once. The sequenced material came from PBMCs. These receptor sequences come from a male donor in good health and CMV-seronegative.

This clone was found a few times. V usage is TRBV5-4 and J usage is TRBJ2-7; 9 bases are a match to TRBD1. Germline assignment: CDR1 SGHNT and CDR2 YYREEE (reference sequence). With V trimmed by 3 bases and J by 5 bases, 3 bases remained unmatched. The CDR3 spans 13 residues. This chain's CDR3 is CASSSDRGHEQYF. The DNA for the CDR3 is TGTGCCAGCAGCTCGGACAGGGGCCACGAGCAGTACTTC.

On this clone itself: One junction end disagrees with the germline gene, perhaps due to a read error. The V gene is TRBV6-4, the J gene TRBJ1-1; D remains ambiguous. This CDR3 comprises 13 residues. From germline, CDR1 is MRHNA and CDR2 SNTAGT. The CDR3 DNA follows: TGTGCCGGCAGTGCCGGGATCAACACTGAAGCTTTCTTT. Protein: CAGSAGINTEAFF.

J is TRBJ2-7 and V is TRBV18, with TRBD2 identical over 8 bases. The ends lost 3 bases at V and 0 bases at J; junction bases unmatched: 4. CDR3 length: 15 amino acids. Per the germline V gene, CDR1 is KGHSH and CDR2 is LQKENI. The CDR3 spells CASSPFTSGSYEQYF. In nucleotides, the CDR3 is TGTGCCAGCTCACCCTTCACTAGCGGCTCCTACGAGCAGTACTTC.

This clone has just a few counts. The genes are TRBV4-1 and TRBJ2-7; no reliable D call. This CDR3 contains 14 residues. Germline-derived CDR1 and CDR2 are MGHRA and YSYEKL. Trimming removed 0 bases at V and 5 bases at J, with 11 bases between. Here the CDR3 DNA reads TGCGCCAGCAGCCAAGATCCCCTAGAAAACGAGCAGTACTTC. Amino acid sequence: CASSQDPLENEQYF.

This clone showed up just a few times. V is TRBV7-8 and J is TRBJ2-2, with D perhaps matching TRBD2 (6 bases). This CDR3 spans 14 amino acids. CDR1 and CDR2 (germline): SGHVS, FQNEAQ. The germline V and J ends were trimmed by 6 bases and 0 bases, with 8 bases remaining between them. CDR3 DNA: TGTGCCAGCAGGGGGGGACCGAACACCGGGGAGCTGTTTTTT. Encoded protein: CASRGGPNTGELFF.

The chain recombines TRBV18 with TRBJ1-4; D possibly corresponds to TRBD1 (5 bases). This CDR3 contains 13 residues. Germline V gene data show CDR1 as KGHSH and CDR2 as LQKENI. The ends were cut back, 6 bases at V and 6 bases at J, with 11 bases in the middle. The CDR3 region is CASSRARDEKLFF. CDR3 DNA: TGTGCCAGCTCCCGGGCCAGGGATGAAAAACTGTTTTTT.

The V and J genes are TRBV7-9 and TRBJ2-5, with D perhaps TRBD2 (6 bases). CDR1 is SEHNR and CDR2 is FQNEAQ in the germline V gene (reference sequence). The CDR3 covers 15 residues. Trimming removed 3 bases at V and 2 bases at J, with 13 bases between. CDR3 sequence: CASSFFSGLQETQYF. The CDR3 DNA reads as TGTGCCAGCAGCTTTTTTAGCGGACTACAAGAGACCCAGTACTTC. Full variable domain (rest looked up from reference TRBV7-9 and TRBJ2-5): DTGVSQNPRHKITKRGQNVTFRCDPISEHNRLYWYRQTLGQGPEFLTYFQNEAQLEKSRLLSDRFSAERPKGSFSTLEIQRTEQGDSAMYLCASSFFSGLQETQYFGPGTRLLVL.

The CDR3 nucleotides read TGTGCCAGTAGTACGTGGACAGGCGTTAATGAAAAACTGTTTTTT. This codes for CASSTWTGVNEKLFF. The chain couples TRBV19 to TRBJ1-4, with 7 bases matching TRBD1. The CDR3 loop spans 15 amino acids. V shed 4 bases and J 4 bases; nucleotides not matched to a gene: 6. The germline CDR1 and CDR2 sequences are LNHDA and SQIVND (reference sequence). Supplemented by reference TRBV19 and TRBJ1-4, the full variable domain reads DGGITQSPKYLFRKEGQNVTLSCEQNLNHDAMYWYRQDPGQGLRLIYYSQIVNDFQKGDIAEGYSVSREKKESFPLTVTSAQKNPTAFYLCASSTWTGVNEKLFFGSGTQLSVL.

The V call is TRBV25-1, the J call TRBJ1-2; TRBD1 matches at 7 bases. The junction had 10 bases not matched to a gene; V was cut back by 1 base and J by 5 bases. Germline CDR1 and CDR2: MGHDK and SYGVNS. This CDR3 region has 16 residues. CDR3 bases: TGTGCCAGCAGTGAATTTTCAAAGACAGGGCGATATGGCTACACCTTC. Translated: CASSEFSKTGRYGYTF.

CDR3 sequence (DNA): TGCAGCGTTGAAGAAGTCAGCGCGACCTATGGCTACACCTTC. As protein: CSVEEVSATYGYTF. V gene TRBV29-1 combines with J gene TRBJ1-2; no reliable D call. CDR3 length: 14 amino acids. V lost 0 bases, J lost 4 bases, and 12 bases lay in between. Germline values: CDR1 SQVTM, CDR2 ANQGSEA.

V gene TRBV27 combines with J gene TRBJ2-7; TRBD2 is a possible D gene (5 bases). The germline gives CDR1 MNHEY, CDR2 SMNVEV (reference sequence). The CDR3 is 16 residues long. With 5 bases removed from V and 6 bases from J, the gap between germline ends came to 23 bases. The CDR3 here is CASSPSRSGPLGEQYF. The CDR3 DNA reads as TGTGCCAGCAGTCCAAGCAGGTCAGGCCCACTAGGCGAGCAGTACTTC.

In its sample, this clone was seen a few times. The chain links TRBV18 to TRBJ2-3; 14 bases match TRBD2. This CDR3 comprises 17 residues. Germline assignment: CDR1 KGHSH and CDR2 LQKENI. The V and J ends lost 3 bases and 0 bases, in that order; junction bases with no gene match: 2. CDR3 bases: TGTGCCAGCTCACCTCGACTAGCGGGGGGGAGCACAGATACGCAGTATTTT. Protein product: CASSPRLAGGSTDTQYF.

The V gene is TRBV7-6, the J gene TRBJ2-7; 7 bases align to TRBD2. The V segment lost 3 bases and the J segment 4 bases; nucleotides outside the gene matches: 6. The CDR3 sequence is 14 residues long. Germline CDR1 reads SGHVS; CDR2 reads FNYEAQ. The CDR3 loop reads CASSLVGGYYEQYF. The CDR3 DNA is TGTGCCAGCAGCTTGGTGGGGGGGTATTACGAGCAGTACTTC. The whole variable domain, remainder taken from reference TRBV7-6 and TRBJ2-7, is GAGVSQSPRYKVTKRGQDVALRCDPISGHVSLYWYRQALGQGPEFLTYFNYEAQQDKSGLPNDRFSAERPEGSISTLTIQRTEQRDSAMYRCASSLVGGYYEQYFGPGTRLTVT.

The table lists this clone with a few counts. V usage is TRBV19 and J usage is TRBJ2-1; D is perhaps TRBD2 (6 bases). The V end lost 4 bases, the J end lost 6 bases, and 25 bases lay between the germline ends. CDR3 length equals 18 residues. Germline loops: CDR1 LNHDA, CDR2 SQIVND (reference sequence). CDR3 nucleotides: TGTGCCAGTAGTACCGCTAGTATCTTGGGGGGAAGGGGCAATGAGCAGTTCTTC. It specifies CASSTASILGGRGNEQFF.

This chain connects TRBV7-9 to TRBJ1-6, with unresolved D. There are 13 residues in the CDR3. The V gene lost 3 bases and the J gene lost 8 bases, with 8 bases spanning the gap. The germline V gene encodes CDR1 SEHNR and CDR2 FQNEAQ (reference sequence). CDR3 residues: CASSFSSDSPLHF. The CDR3 nucleotides read TGTGCCAGCAGCTTTTCCTCCGATTCACCCCTCCACTTT.

The chain recombines TRBV30 with TRBJ2-2; TRBD2 might be the D (5 bases). This CDR3 is 13 amino acids long. The V end was cut by 4 bases, the J end by 1 base, with 7 bases between. Germline-derived CDR1 and CDR2 are GTSNPN and SVGIG (reference sequence). The CDR3 DNA reads as TGTGCCTGGAACGGGGAGAACACCGGGGAGCTGTTTTTT. It codes for CAWNGENTGELFF.

This rearrangement joins TRBV7-8 to TRBJ2-5, with 8 bases lining up with TRBD1. The germline V gene encodes CDR1 SGHVS and CDR2 FQNEAQ. The CDR3 is made up of 14 amino acids. The trim removed 5 bases at V and 1 base at J, leaving 3 bases unmatched. The CDR3: CASSATGVQETQYF. The CDR3 bases are TGTGCCAGCAGCGCGACAGGGGTCCAAGAGACCCAGTACTTC.

This clone was seen more than once but under ten times. This sequence joins TRBV9 and TRBJ1-1, with 9 bases identical to TRBD1. The junction had 8 bases not matched to a gene; V was cut back by 4 bases and J by 1 base. The CDR3 length is 16 residues. Germline assignment: CDR1 SGDLS and CDR2 YYNGEE. CDR3 coding DNA: TGTGCCAGCAGCCCAAGGACAGGGGTTTGGAACACTGAAGCTTTCTTT. Protein product: CASSPRTGVWNTEAFF.

This clone appeared a few times. The chain carries TRBV9 and TRBJ2-1; 9 positions match TRBD1. The CDR3 totals 15 residues. V gave up 4 bases and J gave up 7 bases; unmatched junction bases: 9. CDR1 is SGDLS and CDR2 is YYNGEE in the germline V gene. This CDR3 is CASSPHRGQGNEQFF. Written as DNA, the CDR3 is TGTGCCAGCAGCCCACACAGGGGGCAGGGGAATGAGCAGTTCTTC.

V is TRBV13 and J is TRBJ1-6; D gene uncertain. V lost 2 bases, J lost 0 bases, and 5 bases lay in between. Per germline, CDR1 PRHDT and CDR2 FYEKMQ (reference sequence). This CDR3 spans 15 amino acids. CDR3 DNA sequence: TGTGCCAGCAGCTTATTGAGCTCCTATAATTCACCCCTCCACTTT. Protein: CASSLLSSYNSPLHF.

This chain links TRBV5-1 with TRBJ2-1; TRBD1 agrees at 7 bases. Per the germline V gene, CDR1 is SGHRS and CDR2 is YFSETQ. Trimming took 3 bases from V and 4 from J; bases not matched to a gene: 7. The CDR3 spans 15 residues. CDR3 bases: TGCGCCAGCAGCTGGACCGGGACAGCATACAATGAGCAGTTCTTC. Translating gives CASSWTGTAYNEQFF.

In the case of this clone: As the CDR3 is not closed by the conserved phenylalanine or tryptophan, this likely results from a read error. It is unclear where the CDR3 begins or ends on the DNA, so no DNA is shown, and the CDR3 is as TCRdb lists it. The chain joins TRBV5-5 to TRBJ1-2. The germline V gene has CDR1 SGHKS and CDR2 YYEKEE (reference sequence). A total of 14 residues make up the CDR3, ends included. Here the CDR3 reads CASSLSQGLDYRIA.

This clone was detected only once. Here the CDR3 DNA reads TGTGCCAGCAGAAAAGACAGGGGAGGAAACACCATATATTTT. Translated, it gives CASRKDRGGNTIYF. The chain uses TRBV2 and TRBJ1-3; 8 bases are a match to TRBD1. The CDR3 consists of 14 residues. Per the germline V gene, CDR1 is SNHLY and CDR2 is FYNNEI. V lost 6 bases and J lost 4; bases outside the gene matches: 5.

V and J are TRBV6-4 and TRBJ2-1, with 8 bases identical to TRBD1. The CDR3 runs 15 residues. CDR1 and CDR2 from the germline V gene are MRHNA and SNTAGT. V shed 5 bases, J shed 5 bases, and the junction held 8 bases outside the gene matches. The CDR3: CASSIGQGGNNEQFF. The CDR3 DNA reads as TGTGCCAGCAGTATCGGACAGGGTGGTAACAATGAGCAGTTCTTC.

The chain employs TRBV7-2 and TRBJ1-4; maybe TRBD1 (6 bases). Germline CDR1 and CDR2: SGHTA and FQGNSA. The CDR3 contains 14 residues. Deletions cut 5 bases from V and 5 bases from J, with 12 bases between. For the CDR3, the DNA is TGTGCCAGCAGCCTCGGACAGCAAAATGAAAAACTGTTTTTT. It codes for CASSLGQQNEKLFF.

As to this clone: Compared with germline, one end of the junction differs, possibly owing to a read error. V usage is TRBV7-9 and J usage is TRBJ1-1; D ambiguous. Germline V lookup: CDR1 SEHNR, CDR2 FQNEAQ (reference sequence). The CDR3 covers 16 residues. The CDR3 sequence: CSSSTRARFMNTEAFF. The DNA of the CDR3 is TGTTCCAGCAGCACCCGCGCGAGATTCATGAACACTGAAGCTTTCTTT.

This clone has only one observation. This CDR3 is CAWTPGLAGSYEQYF. In nucleotides, the CDR3 is TGTGCCTGGACCCCTGGACTAGCGGGATCCTACGAGCAGTACTTC. This chain uses TRBV30 with TRBJ2-7; TRBD2 agrees at 12 bases. The CDR3 consists of 15 residues. In germline, CDR1 is GTSNPN, CDR2 SVGIG (reference sequence). Trimming removed 4 bases from V and 1 base from J; junction bases left unmatched: 5. The full variable domain, rest sourced from reference TRBV30 and TRBJ2-7, is SQTIHQWPATLVQPVGSPLSLECTVEGTSNPNLYWYRQAAGRGLQLLFYSVGIGQISSEVPQNLSASRPQDRQFILSSKKLLLSDSGFYLCAWTPGLAGSYEQYFGPGTRLTVT.

As for this clone: A junction boundary mismatches the germline segment, possibly from a read error. CDR3 in DNA: TGTGCCAGCAGTTACAATCCAGCTAACTATGGCTACCCCTTC. Translating it yields CASSYNPANYGYPF. The chain uses TRBV6-5 and TRBJ1-2, with D unclear. Germline-derived CDR1 and CDR2 are MNHEY and SVGAGI. CDR3 size: 14 residues.

This clone was seen just once. The CDR3 DNA follows: TGTGCCAGCAGCTTAGAGCGCACCTCGGGGCAGTACTTC. It codes for CASSLERTSGQYF. V usage is TRBV7-2 and J usage is TRBJ2-7; D gene ambiguous. The germline gives CDR1 SGHTA, CDR2 FQGNSA. This CDR3 is built from 13 residues. V shed 1 base and J shed 9 bases, with 13 bases lying between them.